This is a list of T cell receptor beta chains from one sample in a study of circulating and synovial CD4+ cells in juvenile arthritis. Sequencing was performed with immunoSEQ multiplex PCR; in TCRdb, only in-frame clones are kept and a portion is missing. The repertoire has more than 13,000 clones, roughly 83% of them found once; the top ten carry less than 4.5%. Sequenced material: CD4+ T cells from synovial fluid. Receptor source: a human patient with juvenile idiopathic arthritis. Some clones in this sample may be carry-over from other donors' samples. Both conserved end residues are part of each CDR3. A D gene is named only where the DNA matches it firmly. Only some rows state a clone size, as once, few, many or a class for expanded clones.

D,size,V,J,DNA,CDR3
-,-,TRBV18,TRBJ2-1,TGTGCCAGCTCACCCTCGCCAAAGGGGGTAATACCTGAGCAGTTCTTC,CASSPSPKGVIPEQFF
-,once,TRBV4-1,TRBJ1-2,TGCGCCAGCAGCCAAGGAAGGGGAAGGAGAAAGGAGTCCTATGGCTACACCTTC,CASSQGRGRRKESYGYTF
-,-,TRBV4-3,TRBJ1-4,TGCGCCAGCAGCCAAGGATTCGGGGTGGAAAAACTGTTTTTT,CASSQGFGVEKLFF
TRBD1,once,TRBV6-6,TRBJ1-6,TGTGCCAGCAGAAGGGGACAGGGGGATTCACCCCTCCACTTT,CASRRGQGDSPLHF
-,-,TRBV6-1,TRBJ2-6,TGTGCCAGTGGTGAGGGTGGGGCCAACGTCCTGACTTTC,CASGEGGANVLTF
-,-,TRBV5-1,TRBJ1-2,TGCGCCAGCAGCTTGGCCAGGGGAAACTATGGCTACACCTTC,CASSLARGNYGYTF
-,-,TRBV7-2,TRBJ1-2,TGTGCCAGCAGCTTACTGCAAACCGGGGGGAATGGCTACACCTTC,CASSLLQTGGNGYTF
-,few,TRBV5-5,TRBJ1-6,TGTGCCAGCAGCTCCACCGACCTGGGGGCCTCACCCCTCCACTTT,CASSSTDLGASPLHF
TRBD1,-,TRBV10-3,TRBJ1-1,TGTGCCATCAGGGGGGCAGGGGGCATCGGCACTGAAGCTTTCTTT,CAIRGAGGIGTEAFF
-,-,TRBV6-5,TRBJ1-1,TGTGCCAGCAGTTCCGCCGTTGACAGCTACACTGAAGCTTTCTTT,CASSSAVDSYTEAFF
TRBD2,-,TRBV5-6,TRBJ2-7,TGTGCCAGCGCGGGGGGGACAGCCTCCGAGCAGTACTTC,CASAGGTASEQYF
-,-,TRBV2,TRBJ2-7,TGTGCCAGCAGCGGACAGGAGGGCTACGAGCAGTACTTC,CASSGQEGYEQYF
-,-,TRBV18,TRBJ1-3,TGTGCCAGCTCACCATCATTCCGGGGGTCTGGAAACACCATATATTTT,CASSPSFRGSGNTIYF
-,-,TRBV4-1,TRBJ2-7,TGCGCCAGCAGCCCCCGGGGAGGTGTATACTCCTACGAGCAGTACTTC,CASSPRGGVYSYEQYF
-,-,TRBV5-6,TRBJ1-2,TGTGCCAGCAGCTCACGGGGGTCGACGTCCGATGGCTACACCTTC,CASSSRGSTSDGYTF
TRBD1,once,TRBV6-1,TRBJ2-2,TGTGCCAGCAGTGAAAGGCGGACAGGGAAGACCGGGGAGCTGTTTTTT,CASSERRTGKTGELFF
TRBD1,-,TRBV30,TRBJ1-1,TGTGCCTGGCCATGGACAGGTTCCGACACTGAAGCTTTCTTT,CAWPWTGSDTEAFF
TRBD1,-,TRBV7-2,TRBJ2-3,TGTGCCAGCAGCTTAAGGTCCGACAGGGCATATACGCAGTATTTT,CASSLRSDRAYTQYF
TRBD2,-,TRBV4-2,TRBJ2-1,TGTGCCAGCAGCCCACTAGCGGGAGAATCGGCTGAGCAGTTCTTC,CASSPLAGESAEQFF
-,-,TRBV30,TRBJ1-6,TGTGCCTGGAGTGTTGGGTCGGGGGTAGGATCCCCCCTCCACTTT,CAWSVGSGVGSPLHF
-,-,TRBV19,TRBJ2-1,TGTGCCAGTAGTAACAGGGTATGGGGGCAGTTCTTC,CASSNRVWGQFF
TRBD1,-,TRBV6-6,TRBJ2-7,TGTGCCGGCGCGACAGGGGTAAGCCACGAGCAGTACTTC,CAGATGVSHEQYF
-,-,TRBV2,TRBJ1-2,TGTGCCAGCAGTTGGGGCACAGGGAAGTTCGCGGAGTATGGCTACACCTTC,CASSWGTGKFAEYGYTF
TRBD1,-,TRBV5-1,TRBJ1-2,TGCGCCAGCAGCCCATCAGGGGGAGACTATGGCTACACCTTC,CASSPSGGDYGYTF